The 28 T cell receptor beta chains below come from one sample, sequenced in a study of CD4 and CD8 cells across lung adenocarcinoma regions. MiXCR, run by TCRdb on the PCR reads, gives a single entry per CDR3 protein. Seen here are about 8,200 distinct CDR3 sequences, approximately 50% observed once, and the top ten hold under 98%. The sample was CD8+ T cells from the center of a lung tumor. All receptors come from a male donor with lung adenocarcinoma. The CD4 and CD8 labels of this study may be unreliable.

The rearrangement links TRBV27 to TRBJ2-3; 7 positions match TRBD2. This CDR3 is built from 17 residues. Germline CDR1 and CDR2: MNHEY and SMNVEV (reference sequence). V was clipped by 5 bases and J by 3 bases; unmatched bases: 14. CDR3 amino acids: CASSPGRLASGTDTQYF. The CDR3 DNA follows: TGTGCCAGCAGTCCTGGCCGACTAGCTTCTGGGACAGATACGCAGTATTTT.

The DNA of the CDR3 is TGCGCCAGCAGCCAAGGGGTTGCGGCTAGCGGTCAAGAGACCCAGTACTTC. It specifies CASSQGVAASGQETQYF. This chain links TRBV4-1 with TRBJ2-5; TRBD2 aligns across 7 bases. The V and J ends lost 1 base and 2 bases, in that order; junction bases with no gene match: 10. Germline CDR1 MGHRA, CDR2 YSYEKL. This CDR3 is built from 17 residues.

CDR3 nucleotides: TGTGCCAGCAGCTTCAAGCCGGGACAGGGGTATGGGTCACCCCTCCACTTT. This translates into CASSFKPGQGYGSPLHF. V and J are TRBV7-2 and TRBJ1-6; 10 bases line up with TRBD1. V dropped 3 bases and J dropped 10; count of bases not matched to a gene: 12. In germline, CDR1 is SGHTA, CDR2 FQGNSA. The CDR3 has 17 amino acids.

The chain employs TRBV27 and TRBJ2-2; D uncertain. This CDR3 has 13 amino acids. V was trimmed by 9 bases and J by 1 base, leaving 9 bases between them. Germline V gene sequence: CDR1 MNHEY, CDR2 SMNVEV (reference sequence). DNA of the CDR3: TGTGCCAGTAGCTACCGGAACACCGGGGAGCTGTTTTTT. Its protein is CASSYRNTGELFF.

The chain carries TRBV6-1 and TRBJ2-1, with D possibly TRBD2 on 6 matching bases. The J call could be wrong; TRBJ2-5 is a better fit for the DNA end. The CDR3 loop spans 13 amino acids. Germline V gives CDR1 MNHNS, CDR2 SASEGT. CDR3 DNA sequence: TGTGCCAGCCGGCCCCCGGGGGTCGAGACCCAGTACTTC. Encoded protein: CASRPPGVETQYF.

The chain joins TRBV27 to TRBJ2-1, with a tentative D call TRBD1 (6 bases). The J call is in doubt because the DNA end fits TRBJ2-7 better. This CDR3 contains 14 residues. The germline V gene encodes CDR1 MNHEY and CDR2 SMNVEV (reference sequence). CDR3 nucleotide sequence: TGTGCCAGCACGAGACAAAGGGGGTCCTACGAGCAGTACTTC. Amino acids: CASTRQRGSYEQYF.

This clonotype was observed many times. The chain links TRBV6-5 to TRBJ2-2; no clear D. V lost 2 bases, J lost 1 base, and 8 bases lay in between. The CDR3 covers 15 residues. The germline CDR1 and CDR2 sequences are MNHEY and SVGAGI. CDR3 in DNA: TGTGCCAGCAGTTACCGGCTCCGGAACACCGGGGAGCTGTTTTTT. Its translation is CASSYRLRNTGELFF.

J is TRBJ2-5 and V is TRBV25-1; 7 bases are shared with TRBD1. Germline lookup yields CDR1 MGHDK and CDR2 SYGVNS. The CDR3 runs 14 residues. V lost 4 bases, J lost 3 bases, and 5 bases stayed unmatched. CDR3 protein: CASSVPGQEETQYF. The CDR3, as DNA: TGTGCCAGCAGTGTTCCCGGACAGGAAGAGACCCAGTACTTC.

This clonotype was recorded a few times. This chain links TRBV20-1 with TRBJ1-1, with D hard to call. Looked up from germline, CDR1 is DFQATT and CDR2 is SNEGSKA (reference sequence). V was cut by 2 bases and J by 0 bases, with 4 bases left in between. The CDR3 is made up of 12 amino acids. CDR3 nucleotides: TGCAGTGCTAGACAACTGAACACTGAAGCTTTCTTT. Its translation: CSARQLNTEAFF.

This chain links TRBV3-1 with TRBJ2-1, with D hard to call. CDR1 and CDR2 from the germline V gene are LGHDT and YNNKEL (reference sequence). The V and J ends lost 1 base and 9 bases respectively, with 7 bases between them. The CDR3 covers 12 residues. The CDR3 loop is CASSQAGREQFF. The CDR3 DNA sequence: TGTGCCAGCAGCCAAGCTGGGCGTGAGCAGTTCTTC.

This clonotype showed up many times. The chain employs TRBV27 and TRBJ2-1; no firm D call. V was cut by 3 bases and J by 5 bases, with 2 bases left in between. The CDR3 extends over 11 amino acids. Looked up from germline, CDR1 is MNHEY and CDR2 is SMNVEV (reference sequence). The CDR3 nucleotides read TGTGCCAGCAGTTTCGACAATGAGCAGTTCTTC. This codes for CASSFDNEQFF.

The CDR3 reads CASAESPTDTQYF. The CDR3 coding sequence is TGCGCCAGCGCCGAGTCCCCCACAGATACGCAGTATTTT. V usage is TRBV10-1 and J usage is TRBJ2-3; the D is unclear. The CDR3 has 13 amino acids. Trimming removed 8 bases from V and 2 bases from J, with 11 bases in between. Germline-derived CDR1 and CDR2 are WNHNN and SYGVQD (reference sequence).

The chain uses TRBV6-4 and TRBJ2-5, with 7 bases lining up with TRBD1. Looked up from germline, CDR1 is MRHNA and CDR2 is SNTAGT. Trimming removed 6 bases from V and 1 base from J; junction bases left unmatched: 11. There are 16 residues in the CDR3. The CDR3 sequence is CASSKTGALGQETQYF. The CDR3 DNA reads TGTGCCAGCAGCAAAACAGGGGCGCTGGGCCAAGAGACCCAGTACTTC.

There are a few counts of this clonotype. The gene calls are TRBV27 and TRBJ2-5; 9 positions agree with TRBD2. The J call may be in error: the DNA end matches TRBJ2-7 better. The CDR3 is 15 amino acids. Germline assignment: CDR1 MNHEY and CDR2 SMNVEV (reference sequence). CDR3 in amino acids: CASSSLASGAYEQYF. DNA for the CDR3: TGTGCCAGCAGTTCCCTTGCTAGCGGGGCCTACGAGCAGTACTTC.

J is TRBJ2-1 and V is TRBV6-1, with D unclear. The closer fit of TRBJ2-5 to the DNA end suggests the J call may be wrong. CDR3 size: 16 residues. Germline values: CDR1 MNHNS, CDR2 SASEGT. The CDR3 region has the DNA TGTGCCAGCAGTGAATGGTACGCAGGCGGAAGAGAGACCCAGTACTTC. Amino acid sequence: CASSEWYAGGRETQYF.

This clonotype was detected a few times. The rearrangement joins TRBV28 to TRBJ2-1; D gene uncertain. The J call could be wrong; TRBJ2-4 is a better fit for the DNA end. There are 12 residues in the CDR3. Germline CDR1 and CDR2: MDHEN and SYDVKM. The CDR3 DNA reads TGTGCCAGCAGTTTCCTAAGGAACGATCAGTACTTC. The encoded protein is CASSFLRNDQYF.

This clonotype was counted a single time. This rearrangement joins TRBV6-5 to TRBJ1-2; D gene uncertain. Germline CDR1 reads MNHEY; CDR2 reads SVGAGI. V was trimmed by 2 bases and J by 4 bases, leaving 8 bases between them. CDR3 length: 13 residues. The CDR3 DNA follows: TGTGCCAGCAGTTACGACGCATCCTATGGCTACACCTTC. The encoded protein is CASSYDASYGYTF.

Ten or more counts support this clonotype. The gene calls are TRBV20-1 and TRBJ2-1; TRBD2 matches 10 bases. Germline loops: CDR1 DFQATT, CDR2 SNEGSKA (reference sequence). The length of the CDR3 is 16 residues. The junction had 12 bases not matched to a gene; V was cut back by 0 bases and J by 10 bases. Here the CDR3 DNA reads TGCAGTGCTAGAGACCCCAGGGCTAGCGGGAGTAGAGAGCAGTTCTTC. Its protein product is CSARDPRASGSREQFF.

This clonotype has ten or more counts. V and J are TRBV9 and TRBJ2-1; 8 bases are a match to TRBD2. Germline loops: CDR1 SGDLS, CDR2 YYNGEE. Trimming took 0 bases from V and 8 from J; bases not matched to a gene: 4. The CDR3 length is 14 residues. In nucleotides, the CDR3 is TGTGCCAGCAGCGTAGACGGGGGGGTGGATGAGCAGTTCTTC. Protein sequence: CASSVDGGVDEQFF.

CDR3 loop: CASSEWGDSGGGNQPQHF. CDR3 sequence (DNA): TGTGCCAGCAGTGAATGGGGAGATTCAGGGGGCGGCAATCAGCCCCAGCATTTT. This chain uses TRBV6-1 with TRBJ1-5; 8 bases agree with TRBD1. The CDR3 runs to 18 residues. After removal of 2 bases from V and 2 bases from J, the junction contained 11 bases not matched to a gene. Germline CDR1 MNHNS, CDR2 SASEGT.

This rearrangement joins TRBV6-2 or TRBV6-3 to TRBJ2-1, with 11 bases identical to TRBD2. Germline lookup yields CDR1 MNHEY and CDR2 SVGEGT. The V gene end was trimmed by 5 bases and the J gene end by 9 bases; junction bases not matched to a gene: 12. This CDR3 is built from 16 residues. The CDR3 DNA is TGTGCCAGCAGTCCCTGGGTAGCGGGGGGGCAGGGTGAGCAGTTCTTC. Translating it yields CASSPWVAGGQGEQFF.

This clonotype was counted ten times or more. The CDR3 sequence is CASSQVPGLVHEQFF. Here the CDR3 DNA reads TGCGCCAGCAGCCAAGTCCCTGGACTTGTCCATGAGCAGTTCTTC. V and J are TRBV4-1 and TRBJ2-1, with D perhaps TRBD2 (5 bases). V was trimmed by 1 base and J by 8 bases, leaving 15 bases between them. The germline CDR1 and CDR2 sequences are MGHRA and YSYEKL. The CDR3 is 15 amino acids.

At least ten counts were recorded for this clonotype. DNA for the CDR3: TGTGCCAGCAGCCAGCCGGGACAGGGGGTGACCGGGGAGCTGTTTTTT. It codes for CASSQPGQGVTGELFF. The chain employs TRBV5-8 and TRBJ2-2, with TRBD1 matching over 11 bases. Losses at the gene ends were 4 bases for V and 5 bases for J; bases not matched to a gene: 7. Germline assignment: CDR1 SGHTS and CDR2 YDEGEE. The CDR3 spans 16 residues. The variable domain in full, with the rest retrieved from reference TRBV5-8 and TRBJ2-2, is EAGVTQSPTHLIKTRGQQATLRCSPISGHTSVYWYQQALGLGLQFLLWYDEGEERNRGNFPPRFSGRQFPNYSSELNVNALELEDSALYLCASSQPGQGVTGELFFGEGSRLTVL.

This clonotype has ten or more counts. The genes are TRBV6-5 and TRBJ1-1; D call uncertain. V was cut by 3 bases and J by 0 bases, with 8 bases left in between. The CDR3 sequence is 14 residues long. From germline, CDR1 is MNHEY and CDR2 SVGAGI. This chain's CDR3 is CASSYRGLNTEAFF. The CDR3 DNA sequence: TGTGCCAGCAGTTATCGAGGGCTGAACACTGAAGCTTTCTTT.

CDR3 DNA: TGTGCCAGCAGTGGGGCCGGGAACCTGGGAGAAAAACTGTTTTTT. This sequence encodes CASSGAGNLGEKLFF. This chain connects TRBV25-1 to TRBJ1-4; unclear D gene. This CDR3 comprises 15 residues. Trimming stripped 4 bases from V and 8 bases from J, with 17 bases between. CDR1 MGHDK and CDR2 SYGVNS come from the germline V gene. Supplemented by reference TRBV25-1 and TRBJ1-4, the full variable domain reads EADIYQTPRYLVIGTGKKITLECSQTMGHDKMYWYQQDPGMELHLIHYSYGVNSTEKGDLSSESTVSRIRTEHFPLTLESARPSHTSQYLCASSGAGNLGEKLFFGSGTQLSVL.

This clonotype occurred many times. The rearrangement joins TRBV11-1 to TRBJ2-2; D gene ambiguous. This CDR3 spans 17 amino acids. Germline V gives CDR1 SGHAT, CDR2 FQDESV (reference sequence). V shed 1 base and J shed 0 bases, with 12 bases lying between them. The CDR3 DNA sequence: TGTGCCAGCAGCTTAGATGCAGAACAGTCGAACACCGGGGAGCTGTTTTTT. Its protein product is CASSLDAEQSNTGELFF.

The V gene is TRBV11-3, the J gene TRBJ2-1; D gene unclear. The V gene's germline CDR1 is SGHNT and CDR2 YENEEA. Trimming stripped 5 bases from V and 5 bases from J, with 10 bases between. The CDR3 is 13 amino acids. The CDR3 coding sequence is TGTGCCAGCAGCCTCAGCTGGGACAATGAGCAGTTCTTC. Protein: CASSLSWDNEQFF.

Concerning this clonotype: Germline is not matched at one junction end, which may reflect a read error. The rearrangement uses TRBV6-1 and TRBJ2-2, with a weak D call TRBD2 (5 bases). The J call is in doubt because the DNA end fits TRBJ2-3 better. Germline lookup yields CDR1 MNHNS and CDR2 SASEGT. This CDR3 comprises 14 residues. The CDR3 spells CASSSGVAIDKQYF. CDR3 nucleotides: TGTGCCAGCAGTAGCGGTGTGGCCATCGATAAGCAGTATTTT.